A selection of T cell receptor beta chains follows, all from one sample in a study of shared clonotypes between healthy human individuals. Method: immunoSEQ multiplex PCR; TCRdb's copy keeps in-frame clones and lacks some. This sample has millions of clones; roughly 93% occur once, and the top ten carry 0.39%. Specimen: naive CD4+ T cells from PBMCs. The receptor set was obtained from a man between 18 and 35 years old in good health. Some clones in this sample may be carry-over from other donors' samples. Both conserved end residues are part of each CDR3. D genes are given only for firm matches. The size entry is marked missing in some rows and otherwise reads once, few, many or a size class.

CDR3 length	clone size	D gene	V gene	J gene	CDR3 DNA	CDR3 protein
15	.	.	TRBV10-3	TRBJ2-7	TGTGCCATCAGTGAGGGGCAGACCAGCTCCTACGAGCAGTACTTC	CAISEGQTSSYEQYF
15	.	.	TRBV6-4	TRBJ1-3	TGTGCCAGCAGCCAACACGGGTCCGGCGGAAACACCATATATTTT	CASSQHGSGGNTIYF
14	.	.	TRBV6-1	TRBJ2-5	TGTGCCAGCAGTAGGACCAGCCTTCAAGAGACCCAGTACTTC	CASSRTSLQETQYF
15	.	TRBD1	TRBV6-5	TRBJ1-2	TGTGCCAGCAGTTATAGGGGACAGGGGGCCTATGGCTACACCTTC	CASSYRGQGAYGYTF
14	few	.	TRBV7-3	TRBJ2-4	TGTGCCAGCAGCTTAATTGGGGATTCGGACATTCAGTACTTC	CASSLIGDSDIQYF
12	.	.	TRBV5-8	TRBJ2-3	TGTGCCAGCAGCTCCACAATAGATACGCAGTATTTT	CASSSTIDTQYF
14	.	TRBD1	TRBV29-1	TRBJ2-7	TGCAGCGTTGTTCGGGACAGAAGCTCCTACGAGCAGTACTTC	CSVVRDRSSYEQYF
16	.	.	TRBV28	TRBJ1-3	TGTGCCAGCAGTCCTACACTGGGGGGGGCTGGAAACACCATATATTTT	CASSPTLGGAGNTIYF
16	.	.	TRBV2	TRBJ1-2	TGTGCCAGCAGTTTTCACCCCCAGGGAGCCAACTATGGCTACACCTTC	CASSFHPQGANYGYTF
13	.	.	TRBV7-3	TRBJ2-5	TGTGCCAGCAGCCCCAGGGTTCCAGAGACCCAGTACTTC	CASSPRVPETQYF
14	.	.	TRBV6-6	TRBJ1-5	TGTGCCAGCAGTTACGGCCCGATCAATCAGCCCCAGCATTTT	CASSYGPINQPQHF
15	.	TRBD2	TRBV27	TRBJ2-7	TGTGCCAGCAGTTTAGGGCGGGAGGGCCCTTACGAGCAGTACTTC	CASSLGREGPYEQYF
14	.	.	TRBV28	TRBJ1-2	TGTGCCAGCAGTTTATGGCCGGTTATGGGAGGCTACACCTTC	CASSLWPVMGGYTF
15	.	TRBD2	TRBV11-3	TRBJ2-7	TGTGCCAGCAGCCAGGGACTGACGGGGAGGGGCGAGCAGTACTTC	CASSQGLTGRGEQYF
15	.	.	TRBV28	TRBJ2-2	TGTGCCAGCAGTCCCACCGGGTCGAACACCGGGGAGCTGTTTTTT	CASSPTGSNTGELFF
16	.	.	TRBV18	TRBJ2-4	TGTGCCAGCTCACCCCTTCGGGTGCTAGCCAAAAACATTCAGTACTTC	CASSPLRVLAKNIQYF
14	.	.	TRBV5-1	TRBJ2-2	TGCGCCAGCAGCCAAGCAGAGGTCACCGGGGAGCTGTTTTTT	CASSQAEVTGELFF
14	.	.	TRBV15	TRBJ2-5	TGTGCCACCAGCAGACGGACTATCCAAGAGACCCAGTACTTC	CATSRRTIQETQYF
13	.	TRBD1	TRBV18	TRBJ1-1	TGTGCCAGCTCACCCCCGGGACAGTTTGAAGCTTTCTTT	CASSPPGQFEAFF
14	.	.	TRBV28	TRBJ2-4	TGTGCCAGCAGTCCGAGCTGGGCCAAAAACATTCAGTACTTC	CASSPSWAKNIQYF
15	.	TRBD2	TRBV2	TRBJ2-5	TGTGCCAGCAGTCTGGCGGGAGCGGGAGCAGAGACCCAGTACTTC	CASSLAGAGAETQYF
13	.	.	TRBV30	TRBJ2-2	TGTGCCTGGAGTGTAGGAGCCTTCGGGGAGCTGTTTTTT	CAWSVGAFGELFF
14	.	.	TRBV28	TRBJ1-2	TGTGCCAGCAGTCGGGGAGGGGAAGGCTATGGCTACACCTTC	CASSRGGEGYGYTF
15	.	.	TRBV14	TRBJ2-2	TGTGCCAGCAGCCAAGACTGGGGGAACACCGGGGAGCTGTTTTTT	CASSQDWGNTGELFF
12	.	.	TRBV7-2	TRBJ2-1	TGTGCCAGCAGCGCCCGCCGGGATGAGCAGTTCTTC	CASSARRDEQFF
14	.	.	TRBV2	TRBJ1-5	TGTGCCAGCAGTGAGGGGTTTGTCGTCCAGCCCCAGCATTTT	CASSEGFVVQPQHF
17	.	.	TRBV19	TRBJ1-1	TGTGCCAGTAGCGCCCTCGTGACAGCATATTCAAACACTGAAGCTTTCTTT	CASSALVTAYSNTEAFF
15	.	TRBD2	TRBV6-4	TRBJ2-3	TGTGCCAAGCGGGAGGAACGGGAGGCCACAGATACGCAGTATTTT	CAKREEREATDTQYF
17	once	TRBD2	TRBV2	TRBJ2-7	TGTGCCAGCACAGTACCGGGACTAGCGGGACAGCCGGAGGAGCAGTACTTC	CASTVPGLAGQPEEQYF
15	.	.	TRBV4-1	TRBJ2-7	TGCGCCAGCAGTCTAGTATCCAGGGTAGACTACGAGCAGTACTTC	CASSLVSRVDYEQYF
13	few	TRBD1	TRBV11-3	TRBJ2-5	TGTGCCAGCAGCCGGGACAGACAAGAGACCCAGTACTTC	CASSRDRQETQYF
12	once	.	TRBV7-3	TRBJ2-3	TGTGCCAGCAGCTCGGTTTCAGATACGCAGTATTTT	CASSSVSDTQYF